The clone carrying this T cell receptor (beta chain) occurred a few times. This entry comes from a study of blood T cell repertoires in COVID-19. Overall study: From the United States, Italy and Spain came samples of acute and convalescent COVID-19. PBMCs, B-cell-depleted T cells, or T cells were the source of the cDNA or gDNA that made up the material.

Trimming at V came to 0 bases and at J to 4 bases, leaving 5 bases not matched to a gene. Germline lookup yields CDR1 SGDLS and CDR2 YYNGEE. The CDR3 is made up of 16 amino acids. Original handling: Reference gene primer amplification in the assay estimated nucleated cell counts. Clones were sequenced by immunoSEQ multiplex PCR, and TCRdb holds only the in-frame ones, with some missing. V, J and clone size are those of that table, while D and trimming were read from the DNA. The sample has 30,000 to 35,000 clones; roughly 90% are singletons. Input material: peripheral blood. This receptor was taken from a woman aged 35 to 49 with active or convalescent COVID-19. The V gene is TRBV9, the J gene TRBJ2-1; 9 bases align to TRBD1. The CDR3 DNA sequence: TGTGCCAGCAGCGTAGGATGGGACAGGGTTTACAATGAGCAGTTCTTC. It translates to CASSVGWDRVYNEQFF.